A selection of T cell receptor beta chains follows, all from one sample in a study of shared clonotypes between healthy human individuals. Measured with immunoSEQ multiplex PCR; TCRdb has only the in-frame clones, and not every one. This table has some 580,000 clones, nearly 98% appearing once. Sequenced sample: naive CD8+ T cells sorted from blood. The receptors stem from a man aged 25-40 years in good health. Each CDR3 is given with its conserved first and last residue. The D gene is left open where the match is weak. Clone sizes are given selectively: once, few, many, or a class where the clone is expanded.

>.|TRBJ2-7|TRBV5-4|.
CASSLATATYEQYF
TGTGCCAGCAGCTTGGCGACGGCCACCTACGAGCAGTACTTC
>.|TRBJ1-2|TRBV27|.
CASSQGRNYGYTF
TGTGCCAGCAGTCAAGGACGGAACTATGGCTACACCTTC
>.|TRBJ2-2|TRBV2|.
CGCRCETGELFF
TGCGGCTGCCGCTGCGAGACCGGGGAGCTGTTTTTT
>TRBD2|TRBJ2-1|TRBV5-1|.
CASSLEVAGNNEQFF
TGCGCCAGCAGCTTGGAAGTAGCGGGAAACAATGAGCAGTTCTTC
>TRBD2|TRBJ2-5|TRBV4-1|.
CASSQLAGTQETQYF
TGCGCCAGCAGCCAACTAGCGGGCACTCAAGAGACCCAGTACTTC
>.|TRBJ2-3|TRBV5-6|.
CASSLLIQSSTDTQYF
TGTGCCAGCAGCTTGTTAATCCAATCTAGCACAGATACGCAGTATTTT
>TRBD1|TRBJ1-3|TRBV7-9|.
CASSGQGSGNTIYF
TGTGCCAGCAGTGGACAGGGCTCTGGAAACACCATATATTTT
>.|TRBJ2-5|TRBV7-9|.
CASSLVFRGEETQYF
TGTGCCAGCAGCTTAGTGTTCAGGGGGGAAGAGACCCAGTACTTC
>.|TRBJ2-3|TRBV28|.
CASSLHTTDTQYF
TGTGCCAGCAGTTTACACACGACAGATACGCAGTATTTT
>TRBD2|TRBJ2-5|TRBV28|.
CASSTGLAEGPETQYF
TGTGCCAGCAGTACCGGACTAGCGGAGGGACCAGAGACCCAGTACTTC
>.|TRBJ2-7|TRBV27|.
CASSLSQASYEQYF
TGTGCCAGCAGTTTAAGCCAGGCCTCCTACGAGCAGTACTTC
>.|TRBJ1-5|TRBV5-6|once
CASSLWGAGSNQPQHF
TGTGCCAGCAGCTTATGGGGGGCAGGCAGCAATCAGCCCCAGCATTTT
>.|TRBJ2-1|TRBV5-6|.
CASSPRGSENEQFF
TGTGCCAGCAGCCCCCGGGGGTCTGAGAATGAGCAGTTCTTC
>.|TRBJ2-1|TRBV7-8|.
CASSFPSGNEQFF
TGTGCCAGCAGCTTTCCCTCTGGAAATGAGCAGTTCTTC
>.|TRBJ2-2|TRBV14|.
CASSQFLGGGRTGELFF
TGTGCCAGCAGCCAATTTTTGGGGGGCGGACGGACCGGGGAGCTGTTTTTT
>TRBD1|TRBJ2-7|TRBV19|.
CASSTRTGGYLSYEQYF
TGTGCCAGTAGTACCCGGACAGGGGGCTACCTGTCCTACGAGCAGTACTTC
>TRBD2|TRBJ2-3|TRBV9|.
CASSGTSAITDTQYF
TGTGCCAGCAGCGGGACTAGCGCAATCACAGATACGCAGTATTTT
>TRBD2|TRBJ2-1|TRBV27|.
CASSGLAGTSNEQFF
TGTGCCAGCAGCGGACTAGCGGGAACCTCCAATGAGCAGTTCTTC
>.|TRBJ1-2|TRBV7-9|.
CASNRQVEYGYTF
TGTGCCAGCAACCGACAGGTCGAGTATGGCTACACCTTC
>TRBD2|TRBJ2-7|TRBV10-2|.
CASSREREAYEQYF
TGCGCCAGCAGTCGGGAGCGGGAGGCCTACGAGCAGTACTTC
>.|TRBJ1-2|TRBV10-3|.
CAIRRPEGYGYTF
TGTGCCATCAGACGCCCTGAGGGCTATGGCTACACCTTC
>TRBD2|TRBJ2-7|TRBV5-6|.
CASSLAGGAFYEQYF
TGTGCCAGCAGCCTCGCCGGGGGGGCTTTCTACGAGCAGTACTTC
>.|TRBJ2-1|TRBV4-3|.
CASSPAAATNEQFF
TGCGCCAGCAGCCCCGCGGCGGCAACGAATGAGCAGTTCTTC
>.|TRBJ2-7|TRBV9|.
CASSSRTGNYEQYF
TGTGCCAGCAGCTCTCGGACGGGAAACTACGAGCAGTACTTC
>.|TRBJ2-2|TRBV9|once
CASSVGQGLIGELFF
TGTGCCAGCAGCGTCGGGCAGGGTTTGATCGGGGAGCTGTTTTTT
>TRBD1|TRBJ2-3|TRBV6-1|.
CASSEQTGRFTDTQYF
TGTGCCAGCAGTGAACAGACAGGGAGATTCACAGATACGCAGTATTTT